The 4 T cell receptor beta chains in this list originate from one sample, sequenced in a study of T cells after yellow fever vaccination. One entry per CDR3 protein results from TCRdb running MiXCR on the 5' RACE reads. The sample carries 360,000 or so distinct CDR3 sequences, roughly 10% recorded once. Source: PBMCs, taken on the day of the first yellow fever vaccination. The receptor set was obtained from a man aged 18 to 29 who received the YFV17D yellow fever vaccine.

The chain carries TRBV20-1 and TRBJ2-1, with 16 bases aligning to TRBD2. V lost 2 bases, J lost 5 bases, and 12 bases stayed unmatched. This CDR3 has 19 residues. CDR1 DFQATT and CDR2 SNEGSKA come from the germline V gene (reference sequence). CDR3 sequence: CSARSGGLAGGYSNNEQFF. CDR3 nucleotides: TGCAGTGCTAGATCCGGGGGACTAGCGGGGGGGTATTCTAACAATGAGCAGTTCTTC.

The table lists this clonotype with a few counts. The genes are TRBV12-3 or TRBV12-4 and TRBJ1-1; D is possibly TRBD1 (5 bases). V was cut by 6 bases and J by 4 bases, with 15 bases left in between. This CDR3 has 14 residues. CDR3 in amino acids: CASRLLGGGTEAFF. DNA of the CDR3: TGTGCCAGCAGGTTGCTGGGGGGGGGCACTGAAGCTTTCTTT.

The sample holds a few counts of this clonotype. The chain links TRBV20-1 to TRBJ1-2, with D possibly matching TRBD1 (5 bases). The CDR3 loop spans 12 amino acids. The V gene lost 5 bases and the J gene lost 2 bases, with 9 bases spanning the gap. Germline loops: CDR1 DFQATT, CDR2 SNEGSKA (reference sequence). The DNA of the CDR3 is TGCAGTGCTGGGGCCGAAAACTATGGCTACACCTTC. Translation: CSAGAENYGYTF.

This clonotype appeared a few times. The genes are TRBV10-2 and TRBJ2-1; D gene unclear. The CDR3 totals 12 residues. Germline V lookup: CDR1 WSHSY, CDR2 SAAADI. The germline V and J ends were trimmed by 5 bases and 8 bases, with 10 bases remaining between them. CDR3 sequence: CASSNTFDEQFF. CDR3 DNA: TGCGCCAGCAGTAACACCTTTGATGAGCAGTTCTTC.